Sequencing of this T cell receptor beta chain was carried out in a study of cytomegalovirus exposure and HLA in healthy donors (dated by TCRdb to about 2017). In terms of the full investigation: An earlier analysis of approximately 640 of the donors reported approximately 270 Gb of sequence data and roughly 110 million unique TCR beta sequences from 150 million to 200 million T cells. An early release covering more than 500 HLA-typed donors comprised about 300 gigabases of sequencing data and approximately 85 million unique TCR sequences. The genetic ancestry cluster associated with self-reported Caucasian donors included around 76% of the 398 genotyped donors. The study aimed to test whether cataloging public T cell receptors could reveal signatures of past pathogen exposure. The study used immunosequencing to profile the T cell repertoires of under 700 subjects and linked those repertoires to cytomegalovirus serostatus. Along with the roughly 670-subject first cohort, a separate validation cohort of roughly 110 different subjects was used. To predict cytomegalovirus infection status, the study combined high-throughput TCR immunosequencing, statistical association of individual TCRs with disease status, and machine learning. A later analysis re-analyzed previously published TCR beta repertoires from 500 to 700 donors and added high-resolution HLA genotyping to study TCR occurrence patterns. Rather than using new phenotypic data, the later analysis identified candidate immune exposures from TCR beta sequences and from how often those sequences occurred across donors. In an earlier analysis of a few hundred of the donors, high-throughput TCR beta sequencing was used to judge whether each TCR beta V gene segment behaved as functional or pseudogenic. Alongside the repertoire data, information on donor age, sex, ethnicity and CMV serostatus was compiled. Genome-wide SNP genotypes for about 65% of the roughly 670 donors were used in a later genetic analysis, which treated that subset as a discovery cohort. Every discovery cohort repertoire had been produced on one sequencing platform. Both class I and class II loci were covered by HLA typing, at four-digit resolution. Typing coverage differed by locus: A, B, C, DRB1 and DQB1 were typed in roughly 629-630 donors, DQA1 in about 560, DPA1 in 600 to 610, and DPB1 in around 440. Roughly 5 DR-DQ haplotypes were handled as single units for association and clustering, since linkage in the cohort was strong. Among roughly 400 genotyped donors of the cohort, an average of roughly 230,000 unique TCR beta nucleotide sequences was sequenced per donor, of which roughly 17% were non-productive. Paper-wide results and their limitations: In a later genetic analysis, fewer N-insertions in productive TCRs were reported among donors in an Asian-associated ancestry cluster than the roughly 700-donor mean. A cluster of highly shared sequence variants was judged likely to be a technical artifact of the sequencing pipeline. In this cohort, only TCR beta chains were sequenced, and detectable features were limited by the absence of alpha or paired-chain data. CMV serostatus was the only immune exposure information available for the cohort. The authors suggested that the approach could potentially be generalized to other disease states and immunological phenotypes. While some public TCRs were present in many individuals, most TCR sequences turned up only very rarely across donors. Because some donors lacked HLA typing at each locus, the association tests relied only on the typed subset. An association between a missense DCLRE1C variant and V-gene and J-gene trimming of TCR beta chains was found in a later genetic analysis and replicated in an independent cohort. A further reported finding was that TCR beta sequences accurately predicted the HLA-A and HLA-B alleles for most subjects in the first cohort. In vitro tests confirmed that three of the cytomegalovirus-associated TCR beta chains recognize cytomegalovirus antigens. In a later analysis, HLA-associated TCR beta chains were found to be more clonally expanded and to have lower generation probabilities than equally common non-associated chains. Broadly in line with IMGT annotations, most TCR beta V segments showed up in productive rearrangements about 90% or about 30% of the time in an earlier analysis of approximately 600 of the donors. In a later analysis, over 15,000 TCR beta sequences were associated with specific HLA alleles at a false discovery rate of 0.05. Correlated functional status among segregating V segments might reflect linkage disequilibrium, but an unknown experimental factor could not be ruled out. The presence/absence analyses assumed that sequencing depth was roughly uniform across donors, and that assumption may not be true. Because the 87-base-pair reads could not distinguish some IMGT-functional V segments, including TRBV6-2 and TRBV6-3, those segments were excluded. In a later analysis, the rate of TCR association differed among HLA loci, with DRB1 alleles having the most associated TCRs and HLA-C alleles having the fewest. The classifier was reported to diagnose cytomegalovirus status with high specificity and sensitivity in both the original cohort and the validation cohort. In a later analysis, most CMV-associated TCR beta chains were found to appear HLA-restricted, with HLA associations seemingly driven largely by CMV exposure. According to a later analysis, parvovirus B19, influenza, CMV and Epstein-Barr virus appeared linked to several top co-occurrence clusters. Some 16 rarely observed V segments, including chromosome 9 orphons, were excluded from the earlier analysis of several hundred of the donors because counts were too low. Assigning TCR associations to individual alleles was difficult when HLA alleles, especially DR and DQ, strongly co-occurred. The study gave a list of about 150 TCR beta chains associated with cytomegalovirus.

On this clone: The antigen it recognizes is unknown. No clone much larger than this one lies a single base away; base qualities are absent.

The CDR3 covers 11 residues, taking in both the cysteine and the phenylalanine. Only the CDR3 DNA stays, 33 bases, in frame from base 1. V loses 4 bases of germline sequence and J loses 1 base, and the interval between the two ends is 5 bases. Looking up the germline V gene yields CDR1 SQVTM and CDR2 ANQGSEA. The cohort consisted of approximately 670 healthy bone marrow donors. At the time of sampling, all cohort members were nominally healthy, though unrecorded immune exposures were likely present. The donor tested CMV seronegative, placing the donor among the 350 or so seronegative members of the cohort. Each donor provided a peripheral blood sample, and peripheral blood mononuclear cells were used for TCR beta sequencing. Genomic DNA was extracted from the blood cell samples with the Qiagen DNeasy Blood Extraction Kit. Receptor libraries were prepared by the immunoSEQ multiplex PCR assay. The multiplex PCR relied on a mix of 60 forward primers for TCR Vbeta segments and 13 reverse primers for TCR Jbeta segments. Amplification of the CDR3 region of rearranged TCR beta genes was performed with a multiplex PCR assay on genomic DNA. The amplified TCR beta libraries were sequenced on the Illumina HiSeq System as 87-base-pair reads. On the study's bioinformatics: Across the 670 or so repertoires, a later analysis counted roughly 84 million unique TCR beta chains, 9.5 million to 12 million of which were shared by at least two donors. A nearest-neighbor algorithm error-corrected the raw reads and collapsed the reads into unique sequences, merging closely related sequences to remove PCR and sequencing errors. Alignment of CDR3 sequences to IMGT reference sequences was used to assign V, D and J gene segments. For a sequence to be retained, a match of at least six nucleotides to both a V gene segment and a J gene segment was required. A rearrangement was called productive if the CDR3 had no stop codons and remained in frame with V and J, and every other rearrangement was called non-productive. Following IMGT convention, CDR3 was defined as the stretch from the second conserved V-encoded cysteine up to the conserved J-encoded phenylalanine. Sequences without an unambiguous match to a single V gene segment were excluded from the earlier analysis of 450 to 650 of the donors. An earlier analysis of a few hundred of the donors classified V segments as functional when productive rearrangements were above 56.7% and as segregating when the standard deviation between donors was above 5%. A statistical classification framework was built for diagnosing cytomegalovirus status from the catalog of TCR beta chain sequences. In a later analysis, V and J genes were assigned by comparing TCR nucleotide sequences against IMGT/GENE-DB human TR gene sequences. The TCRdist pipeline was used in a later analysis to assign CDR3 sequences and most-parsimonious VDJ recombination scenarios. In a later analysis, each TCR beta chain was defined by its CDR3 amino acid sequence together with its V-gene family, and reads lacking a unique V-gene family were excluded. To address suspected cross-contamination and a sequencing artifact, a later analysis removed around 590 highly shared, low-generation-probability nucleotide sequences. In a later analysis, a clonal expansion index for each public chain was calculated from normalized within-repertoire ranks of inferred template counts. A later analysis computed generation probabilities with a VDJ recombination model fitted to out-of-frame rearrangements, and checked the results against IGoR. Hypergeometric tests were used in a later analysis to score TCR-TCR, TCR-HLA and TCR-CMV co-occurrence, with a repertoire-size bias correction applied to the TCR pairs. To estimate false discovery rates, a later analysis permuted the HLA or CMV assignments 20 times. A later analysis grouped co-occurring TCRs with DBSCAN, adding TCRdist sequence similarity when clustering within HLA-allele-positive subsets. Repertoires with fewer than 30,000 or more than 120,000 public chains were left out of co-occurrence clustering, as were roughly five repertoires with anomalous nucleotide sharing. TCRdb carries this immuneACCESS record with in-frame sequences only. Its versions omit some clonotypes, under half of them owing to an unresolved V gene in the studies checked, with the rest unexplained. That table supplies the V and J calls and clone size; D and trimming were determined from the DNA. The sample data list tens of thousands of clones, and about 78% of these were observed just once. Of the sample, 2.5% to 4% is held by the ten largest clones.

Sequencing was carried out using PBMCs. The receptor chain draws on TRBV29-1 and TRBJ2-7; the D gene lacks a confident call. The sequence derives from a woman aged 40 to 50 in good health and CMV-seronegative. The nucleotide sequence is TGCAGCGTTGGTAGTTCCTACGAGCAGTACTTC. It translates as CSVGSSYEQYF.